Below are 23 T cell receptor beta chains sequenced from a single sample in a study of T cell responses to AZD1222 COVID-19 vaccine. Sequencing was performed with immunoSEQ multiplex PCR; in TCRdb, only in-frame clones are kept and a portion is missing. Counted here are 55,000 to 65,000 clones, approximately 85% occurring once; the ten biggest clones make up around 15%. Sequencing used peripheral blood, obtained on day 0 of AZD1222 vaccination. The receptors originated from an adult in good health.

The chain employs TRBV3-1 (or the pseudogene TRBV3-2) and TRBJ2-6, with D unclear. Per the germline V gene, CDR1 is LGHDT and CDR2 is YNNKEL (reference sequence). The V end lost 1 base, the J end lost 1 base, and 5 bases lay between the germline ends. The CDR3 has 15 residues. The CDR3 sequence: CASSQAGSGANVLTF. DNA of the CDR3: TGTGCCAGCAGCCAAGCCGGGTCTGGGGCCAACGTCCTGACTTTC.

Turning to this clone: A read error may produce the germline difference seen at one junction end. V is TRBV5-8 and J is TRBJ1-5; 7 nucleotides match TRBD1. Germline V lookup: CDR1 SGHTS, CDR2 YDEGEE. The CDR3 covers 14 residues. The CDR3 nucleotides are TGTGCCAGCAGCAGGGGACAGCCTAATCGGCCCCAGCATTTT. The encoded protein is CASSRGQPNRPQHF.

J is TRBJ2-2 and V is TRBV7-3; D may be TRBD1 or TRBD2 (5 bases each). Deletions cut 2 bases from V and 7 bases from J, with 8 bases between. The CDR3 length is 13 residues. In germline, CDR1 is SGHTA, CDR2 FQGTGA. CDR3 nucleotide sequence: TGTGCCAGCAGCTTACCAGGGAGCGGGGAGCTGTTTTTT. This gives the protein CASSLPGSGELFF.

This sequence joins TRBV20-1 and TRBJ1-2; no clear D. This CDR3 comprises 10 residues. Trimming took off 6 bases at V and 7 bases at J, with 9 bases between the two ends. The germline V gene has CDR1 DFQATT and CDR2 SNEGSKA (reference sequence). This chain's CDR3 is CSASKIGYTF. The CDR3 nucleotides are TGCAGTGCCTCTAAGATTGGCTACACCTTC.

The chain has TRBV6-5 and TRBJ2-7, with D hard to call. Germline CDR1 MNHEY, CDR2 SVGAGI. Trimming took off 6 bases at V and 2 bases at J, with 17 bases between the two ends. This CDR3 comprises 15 residues. The CDR3 is CASSAKRAGAYEQYF. CDR3 DNA: TGTGCCAGCAGCGCCAAAAGGGCAGGAGCCTACGAGCAGTACTTC.

Written as DNA, the CDR3 is TGTGCCAGCAGCCCGGGCGCTAACTATGGCTACACCTTC. Its translation: CASSPGANYGYTF. The J gene is TRBJ1-2, the V gene TRBV5-5, with D unclear. The CDR3 length is 13 residues. Germline assignment: CDR1 SGHKS and CDR2 YYEKEE (reference sequence). Deletions cut 4 bases from V and 0 bases from J, with 7 bases between.

V usage is TRBV3-1 (or the pseudogene TRBV3-2) and J usage is TRBJ2-7; D is unclear. The CDR3 covers 14 residues. Trimming took 3 bases from V and 3 from J, leaving 12 bases between them. Per the germline V gene, CDR1 is LGHDT and CDR2 is YNNKEL (reference sequence). CDR3 residues: CASSHVLGGYEQYF. The CDR3 DNA reads as TGTGCCAGCAGCCACGTATTAGGCGGCTACGAGCAGTACTTC.

The CDR3: CASSHTGVDTDTQYF. The CDR3 DNA sequence: TGTGCCAGCAGCCATACAGGGGTAGACACAGATACGCAGTATTTT. The chain combines TRBV3-1 (or the pseudogene TRBV3-2) with TRBJ2-3, with 7 bases identical to TRBD1. In germline, CDR1 is LGHDT, CDR2 YNNKEL (reference sequence). V lost 3 bases to trimming and J lost 2 bases; unmatched junction nucleotides: 5. The CDR3 consists of 15 residues.

This chain connects TRBV27 to TRBJ1-3; D perhaps matches TRBD1 (5 bases). Trimming took off 4 bases at V and 3 bases at J, with 13 bases between the two ends. The CDR3 is made up of 15 amino acids. CDR1 MNHEY and CDR2 SMNVEV come from the germline V gene (reference sequence). The CDR3 is CASSSYQGSGNTIYF. The CDR3 DNA sequence: TGTGCCAGCAGTTCATATCAGGGAAGTGGAAACACCATATATTTT.

This rearrangement joins TRBV24-1 to TRBJ1-4, with TRBD1 matching over 9 bases. This CDR3 has 18 residues. Germline V gene data show CDR1 as KGHDR and CDR2 as SFDVKD. With V trimmed by 4 bases and J by 2 bases, 10 bases remained unmatched. This CDR3 reads CATSEPQPGQGTNEKLFF. CDR3 coding DNA: TGTGCCACCAGTGAACCGCAACCGGGACAGGGCACTAATGAAAAACTGTTTTTT.

The V call is TRBV28, the J call TRBJ2-5, with 16 bases fitting TRBD2. Trimming removed 5 bases from V and 6 bases from J; junction bases left unmatched: 6. The V gene's germline CDR1 is MDHEN and CDR2 SYDVKM. This CDR3 spans 16 amino acids. The CDR3, as DNA: TGTGCCAGCAGTAGGGGACTAGCGGGGGGGATAAAGACCCAGTACTTC. It is translated as CASSRGLAGGIKTQYF.

This clone was seen a single time. The CDR3 DNA reads TGTGCCAGCAGCCAAAAGGTGGGGGATTCACCCCTCCACTTT. Amino acids: CASSQKVGDSPLHF. V is TRBV14 and J is TRBJ1-6, with TRBD1 as a possible D gene (5 bases). The CDR3 covers 14 residues. The V and J ends lost 2 bases and 8 bases respectively, with 10 bases between them. Germline loops: CDR1 SGHDN, CDR2 FVKESK.

V usage is TRBV6-5 and J usage is TRBJ1-5; D is ambiguous. V was shortened by 0 bases and J by 2 bases, with 11 bases between the two germline ends. Germline V gene data show CDR1 as MNHEY and CDR2 as SVGAGI. CDR3 length: 16 residues. The CDR3 reads CASSYSGGGGNQPQHF. Here the CDR3 DNA reads TGTGCCAGCAGTTACTCGGGAGGTGGTGGCAATCAGCCCCAGCATTTT.

In this sample, this clone turned up a few times. V gene TRBV19 combines with J gene TRBJ1-5, with a tentative D call TRBD1 (5 bases). With 10 bases removed from V and 4 bases from J, the gap between germline ends came to 20 bases. The CDR3 sequence is 15 residues long. Germline V gene sequence: CDR1 LNHDA, CDR2 SQIVND (reference sequence). In nucleotides, the CDR3 is TGTGCCACCCACCCGGGACTAGGGACGAATCAGCCCCAGCATTTT. Protein sequence: CATHPGLGTNQPQHF.

With regard to this clone: The sample has other DNA sequences that encode this CDR3 too. The V call is TRBV4-1, the J call TRBJ2-1; TRBD2 matches at 8 bases. V dropped 3 bases and J dropped 0; count of bases not matched to a gene: 1. CDR1 and CDR2 from the germline V gene are MGHRA and YSYEKL. This CDR3 comprises 15 residues. The CDR3 DNA reads TGCGCCAGCAGCCAGGCGGGGGGCTCCTACAATGAGCAGTTCTTC. Its translation: CASSQAGGSYNEQFF.

CDR3 loop: CASSPRTGANTGELFF. The CDR3 DNA reads TGCGCCAGCAGCCCACGGACGGGCGCGAACACCGGGGAGCTGTTTTTT. V usage is TRBV5-1 and J usage is TRBJ2-2, with D uncertain. Germline V gives CDR1 SGHRS, CDR2 YFSETQ. V was shortened by 4 bases and J by 0 bases, with 13 bases between the two germline ends. This CDR3 has 16 residues.

As DNA, the CDR3 is TGTGCCAGCAGCAAAGTCCTCGCACTTGAAGCTTTCTTT. Amino acids: CASSKVLALEAFF. The V and J genes are TRBV21-1 and TRBJ1-1. TRBV21-1 corresponds to a pseudogene. CDR3 length equals 13 residues.

The chain recombines TRBV19 with TRBJ1-5; D is undetermined. The CDR3 totals 16 residues. V was pared by 1 base and J by 4 bases, with 14 bases between. CDR1 is LNHDA, CDR2 SQIVND, per germline (reference sequence). The CDR3 DNA follows: TGTGCCAGTAGTATAGGAGACGGGGTGATAAATCAGCCCCAGCATTTT. This sequence encodes CASSIGDGVINQPQHF.

The V and J genes are TRBV7-9 and TRBJ1-2; D not resolved. The germline V and J ends were trimmed by 2 bases and 6 bases, with 7 bases remaining between them. Germline V CDR1 and CDR2: SEHNR, FQNEAQ (reference sequence). The CDR3 has 12 amino acids. CDR3 protein: CASSLFGNGYTF. CDR3 bases: TGTGCCAGCAGCTTATTCGGAAATGGCTACACCTTC.

The CDR3 region is CASVGSSGGHEQFF. The DNA of the CDR3 is TGTGCCAGCGTGGGGTCTAGCGGGGGGCATGAGCAGTTCTTC. The rearrangement joins TRBV7-9 to TRBJ2-1; TRBD2 matches 11 bases. CDR3 size: 14 residues. In germline, CDR1 is SEHNR, CDR2 FQNEAQ (reference sequence). V shed 8 bases, J shed 8 bases, and the junction held 8 bases outside the gene matches.

The V gene is TRBV11-2, the J gene TRBJ1-1; tentative D call: TRBD1 (6 bases). V was pared by 5 bases and J by 4 bases, with 17 bases between. The CDR3 loop spans 15 amino acids. CDR1 is SGHAT, CDR2 FQNNGV, per germline. The CDR3 DNA is TGTGCCAGCAGCCGTACGGGGGGCAGGAGCACTGAAGCTTTCTTT. Its protein product is CASSRTGGRSTEAFF.

The V gene is TRBV2, the J gene TRBJ1-2, with TRBD1 identical over 9 bases. The germline CDR1 and CDR2 sequences are SNHLY and FYNNEI. The CDR3 length is 13 residues. Trimming removed 6 bases from V and 7 bases from J; junction bases left unmatched: 6. The CDR3 here is CASSGQGQGGYTF. CDR3 coding DNA: TGTGCCAGCAGCGGACAGGGGCAGGGTGGCTACACCTTC.

This clone was recorded only once. The rearrangement joins TRBV4-2 to TRBJ1-1, with D unresolved. This CDR3 contains 12 residues. Germline CDR1 is LGHNA and CDR2 is YNFKEQ. Trimming removed 4 bases at V and 11 bases at J, with 14 bases between. CDR3 in DNA: TGTGCCAGCAGCCTCACTTCCGCCGGGGCTTTCTTT. The encoded protein is CASSLTSAGAFF.